This T cell receptor (beta chain) was identified in a study of identical twins. Study results and limitations: Fewer insertions marked abundant cord blood beta clonotypes; young adult naive trended weakly, memory not at all.

The CDR3 sequence is 13 residues long. V shed 1 base and J shed 6 bases, with 9 bases lying between them. A single record per CDR3 protein comes from TCRdb applying MiXCR to the 5' RACE reads. The sample yields about 150,000 distinct CDR3 sequences, roughly 3.3% seen once. Ten or more counts support this clonotype. Its antigen is not identified. V gene TRBV12-3 or TRBV12-4 combines with J gene TRBJ1-1; D is ambiguous. The sample comprised memory T cells sorted from blood. This TCR derives from a man aged 18-30 years in good health. The CDR3 spells CASSLGPPAEAFF. Here the CDR3 DNA reads TGTGCCAGCAGTTTAGGCCCACCGGCTGAAGCTTTCTTT.